This T cell receptor beta chain was recovered during a study of shared clonotypes between healthy human individuals. Overall study: CD4 naive and memory got three plates each, CD8 naive two, CD8 memory one. Study conclusions and caveats: Researchers sampled only blood; tissue repertoires likely differ.

To note about this clone: Antigen: not known.

Here immunoSEQ multiplex PCR was the method, and the copy in TCRdb shows in-frame clones only, minus some. The sample includes around 2.5 million clones, 80% to 95% of them seen just once. All donors were Caucasian adults living in Nashville, Tennessee. CD4+ cells underwent separation, giving CD45RA+ naive and CD45RA-negative memory subsets. The V gene's germline CDR1 is WSHSY and CDR2 SAAADI. The CDR3 extends over 15 amino acids. Trimming pared 0 bases from V and 2 bases from J, leaving 8 bases between. The specimen sequenced was naive CD4+ T cells from PBMCs. The sample's subset: CD45RA+ positively selected. This receptor was obtained from a young man in good health. Some clones in this sample may be carry-over from other donors' samples. The chain has TRBV10-2 and TRBJ1-5; D uncertain. CDR3 sequence reads: CASSESNPGNQPQHF. CDR3 in DNA: TGCGCCAGCAGTGAGTCGAATCCGGGCAATCAGCCCCAGCATTTT.